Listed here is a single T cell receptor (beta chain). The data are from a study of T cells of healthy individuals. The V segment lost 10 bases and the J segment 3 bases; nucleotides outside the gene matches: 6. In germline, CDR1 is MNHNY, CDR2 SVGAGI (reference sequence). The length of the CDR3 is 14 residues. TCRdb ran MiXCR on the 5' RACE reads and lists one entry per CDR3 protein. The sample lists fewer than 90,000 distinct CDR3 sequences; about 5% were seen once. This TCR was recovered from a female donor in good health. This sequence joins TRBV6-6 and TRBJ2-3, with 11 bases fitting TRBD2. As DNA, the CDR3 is TGTGCCACAACAACTAGCGGGAGAACAGATACGCAGTATTTT. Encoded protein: CATTTSGRTDTQYF.